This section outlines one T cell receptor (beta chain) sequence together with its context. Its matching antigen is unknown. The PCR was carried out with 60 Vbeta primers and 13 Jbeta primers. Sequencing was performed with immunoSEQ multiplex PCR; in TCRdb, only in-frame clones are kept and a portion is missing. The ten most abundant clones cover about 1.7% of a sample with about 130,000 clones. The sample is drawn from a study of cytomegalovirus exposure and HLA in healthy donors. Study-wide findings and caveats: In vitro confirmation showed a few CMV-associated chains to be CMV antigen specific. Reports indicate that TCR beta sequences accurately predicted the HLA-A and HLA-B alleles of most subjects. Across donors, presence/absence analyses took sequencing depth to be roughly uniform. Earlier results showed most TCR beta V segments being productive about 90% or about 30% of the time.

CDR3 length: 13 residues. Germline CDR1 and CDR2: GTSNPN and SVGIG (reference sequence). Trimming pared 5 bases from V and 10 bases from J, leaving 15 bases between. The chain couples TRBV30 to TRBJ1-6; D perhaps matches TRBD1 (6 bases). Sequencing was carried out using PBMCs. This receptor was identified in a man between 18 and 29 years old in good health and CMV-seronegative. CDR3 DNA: TGTGCCTGGCATACTTCAGGGGACTCACCCCTCCACTTT. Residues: CAWHTSGDSPLHF.